Shown below are 18 T cell receptor beta chains from a single sample sequenced in a study of beta chain features in type 1 diabetes. General observations from the study: Moderately but significantly shorter TCRB CDR3s were found in Type 1 diabetes patients in all four CD4+ subsets.

Expressed TCRB transcripts got sequenced, as all isolated RNA was reverse transcribed. Data came from immunoSEQ multiplex PCR; TCRdb stores just in-frame clones and leaves some out. This sample has 250,000 to 300,000 clones; 24% occur once, and the top ten carry 0.012%. Antigens for these TCRs are unknown. Specimen: naive CD4+ T cells from blood. The receptors stem from a woman aged 25 to 39 with type 1 diabetes.

This chain connects TRBV9 to TRBJ2-1, with D possibly TRBD2 on 5 matching bases. The ends were cut back, 5 bases at V and 5 bases at J, with 17 bases in the middle. Germline assignment: CDR1 SGDLS and CDR2 YYNGEE. This CDR3 spans 15 amino acids. In DNA, the CDR3 is TGTGCCAGCAGTCCCCGGGCGGGCACCGACAATGAGCAGTTCTTC. This sequence encodes CASSPRAGTDNEQFF. Full variable domain (outside the CDR3, taken from reference TRBV9 and TRBJ2-1): DSGVTQTPKHLITATGQRVTLRCSPRSGDLSVYWYQQSLDQGLQFLIQYYNGEERAKGNILERFSAQQFPDLHSELNLSSLELGDSALYFCASSPRAGTDNEQFFGPGTRLTVL.

The chain links TRBV30 to TRBJ1-5, with D uncertain. The CDR3 loop spans 14 amino acids. Germline V gene lookup returns CDR1 GTSNPN and CDR2 SVGIG (reference sequence). Trimming cost V 3 bases and J 3 bases, with 12 bases left between them. The CDR3 protein is CAWRDRGNNQPQHF. The DNA of the CDR3 is TGTGCCTGGAGAGATAGAGGGAACAATCAGCCCCAGCATTTT. Looking up the rest from reference TRBV30 and TRBJ1-5 gives the full variable domain: SQTIHQWPATLVQPVGSPLSLECTVEGTSNPNLYWYRQAAGRGLQLLFYSVGIGQISSEVPQNLSASRPQDRQFILSSKKLLLSDSGFYLCAWRDRGNNQPQHFGDGTRLSIL.

J is TRBJ1-2 and V is TRBV30; 8 bases align to TRBD1. The CDR3 loop spans 12 amino acids. With V trimmed by 4 bases and J by 10 bases, 8 bases remained unmatched. The germline gives CDR1 GTSNPN, CDR2 SVGIG (reference sequence). This CDR3 is CAWIRTGKSYTF. DNA of the CDR3: TGTGCCTGGATTAGGACAGGGAAGTCCTACACCTTC.

As concerns this clone: The same CDR3 can be traced to other DNA sequences in this sample. This sequence joins TRBV30 and TRBJ1-5; possibly TRBD1 for D (5 bases). Trimming pared 0 bases from V and 4 bases from J, leaving 10 bases between. Per the germline V gene, CDR1 is GTSNPN and CDR2 is SVGIG (reference sequence). This CDR3 spans 14 amino acids. The CDR3 sequence: CAWSVRGLNQPQHF. CDR3 bases: TGTGCCTGGAGTGTCCGGGGACTAAATCAGCCCCAGCATTTT.

This clone was seen only a few times. This chain uses TRBV25-1 with TRBJ1-1; 9 bases line up with TRBD1. With 1 base clipped from V and 3 bases from J, the junction kept 3 bases outside the gene matches. CDR1 MGHDK and CDR2 SYGVNS come from the germline V gene. The CDR3 runs to 15 residues. The CDR3 here is CASSESRTGDTEAFF. The CDR3 DNA is TGTGCCAGCAGTGAATCAAGGACAGGGGACACTGAAGCTTTCTTT.

The rearrangement joins TRBV29-1 to TRBJ2-7, with 8 bases matching TRBD1. The CDR3 loop spans 13 amino acids. Germline CDR1 SQVTM, CDR2 ANQGSEA. With V trimmed by 4 bases and J by 3 bases, 5 bases remained unmatched. The CDR3 reads CSVGGDRIYEQYF. For the CDR3, the DNA is TGCAGCGTTGGCGGGGACAGGATCTACGAGCAGTACTTC.

The chain has TRBV4-2 and TRBJ2-3; 15 nucleotides agree with TRBD2. Germline V lookup: CDR1 LGHNA, CDR2 YNFKEQ. The CDR3 contains 20 residues. Trimming cost V 3 bases and J 1 base; bases outside gene matches: 11. The CDR3 region has the DNA TGTGCCAGCAGCCAGACGGGACTAGCGGGAGGACTCCTACGCACAGATACGCAGTATTTT. Protein sequence: CASSQTGLAGGLLRTDTQYF.

This clone has a handful of counts. V and J are TRBV5-1 and TRBJ1-4, with D possibly being TRBD1 (5 bases). Germline V gene data show CDR1 as SGHRS and CDR2 as YFSETQ. This CDR3 contains 15 residues. The ends were cut back, 4 bases at V and 1 base at J, with 11 bases in the middle. CDR3 DNA sequence: TGCGCCAGCAGCGTTGTGGGGGGAACTAATGAAAAACTGTTTTTT. Translating gives CASSVVGGTNEKLFF.

This chain connects TRBV6-6 to TRBJ2-5; 10 bases align to TRBD2. The CDR3 is 14 amino acids. Germline loops: CDR1 MNHNY, CDR2 SVGAGI (reference sequence). Trimming cost V 6 bases and J 2 bases; bases outside gene matches: 3. Written as DNA, the CDR3 is TGTGCCAGCAGACCAGCGGGAGGGCAAGAGACCCAGTACTTC. Translation gives CASRPAGGQETQYF.

This clone turned up a few times. The J gene is TRBJ2-1, the V gene TRBV9; D uncertain. CDR3 length equals 13 residues. Germline V gives CDR1 SGDLS, CDR2 YYNGEE. The V end lost 0 bases, the J end lost 9 bases, and 10 bases lay between the germline ends. CDR3: CASSVEIRSEQFF. DNA of the CDR3: TGTGCCAGCAGCGTAGAAATTCGGTCTGAGCAGTTCTTC. Using reference TRBV9 and TRBJ2-1 for the parts outside the CDR3, the full variable domain is DSGVTQTPKHLITATGQRVTLRCSPRSGDLSVYWYQQSLDQGLQFLIQYYNGEERAKGNILERFSAQQFPDLHSELNLSSLELGDSALYFCASSVEIRSEQFFGPGTRLTVL.

The chain links TRBV2 to TRBJ1-5; 8 bases are a match to TRBD1. The CDR3 spans 15 residues. Germline V gives CDR1 SNHLY, CDR2 FYNNEI. After removal of 7 bases from V and 6 bases from J, the junction contained 11 bases not matched to a gene. The CDR3 DNA follows: TGTGCCAGCACCGGGACAGGCCCCGGGGGTCAGCCCCAGCATTTT. Protein: CASTGTGPGGQPQHF.

This clone was found a few times. The rearrangement joins TRBV7-9 to TRBJ2-1, with TRBD2 identical over 12 bases. With 6 bases clipped from V and 0 bases from J, the junction kept 3 bases outside the gene matches. The CDR3 is made up of 16 amino acids. Germline V gene lookup returns CDR1 SEHNR and CDR2 FQNEAQ (reference sequence). The CDR3 bases are TGTGCCAGCAGGACGACTAGCGGGAGCTCCTACAATGAGCAGTTCTTC. Translating gives CASRTTSGSSYNEQFF.

This clone has only a few counts. The gene calls are TRBV6-6 and TRBJ2-7; D possibly corresponds to TRBD2 (6 bases). CDR1 is MNHNY, CDR2 SVGAGI, per germline (reference sequence). This CDR3 spans 13 amino acids. The V end lost 10 bases, the J end lost 1 base, and 14 bases lay between the germline ends. The CDR3 nucleotides read TGTGCCACCGTCGGGACTCCTTCCTACGAGCAGTACTTC. Translating gives CATVGTPSYEQYF.

The V call is TRBV29-1, the J call TRBJ1-2, with 7 bases aligning to TRBD1. Germline CDR1 SQVTM, CDR2 ANQGSEA. Trimming removed 7 bases from V and 3 bases from J; junction bases left unmatched: 5. This CDR3 contains 12 residues. The CDR3 spells CSADRDDYGYTF. The DNA of the CDR3 is TGCAGCGCCGACAGGGACGACTATGGCTACACCTTC.

The chain recombines TRBV27 with TRBJ2-1; 8 bases are shared with TRBD1. V shed 3 bases and J 5 bases; nucleotides not matched to a gene: 3. The germline CDR1 and CDR2 sequences are MNHEY and SMNVEV (reference sequence). This CDR3 is 14 amino acids long. The CDR3 nucleotides are TGTGCCAGCAGTTTCAGGGGGCTGCACAATGAGCAGTTCTTC. This encodes CASSFRGLHNEQFF.

This clone was counted a few times. The chain uses TRBV23-1 and TRBJ2-3, with a possible D match to TRBD1 (6 bases). TRBV23-1 is an ORF; its function is uncertain. This CDR3 is 15 amino acids long. V was cut by 6 bases and J by 4 bases, with 17 bases left in between. CDR3 sequence reads: CASRPAAGVPDTQYF. CDR3 coding DNA: TGCGCCAGCAGGCCCGCGGCAGGGGTTCCAGATACGCAGTATTTT.

The chain employs TRBV29-1 and TRBJ2-1; perhaps TRBD1 as D (6 bases). V was trimmed by 6 bases and J by 9 bases, leaving 21 bases between them. CDR1 and CDR2 from the germline V gene are SQVTM and ANQGSEA. The CDR3 length is 14 residues. The CDR3 sequence is CSVAVRGSLIEQFF. The CDR3 coding sequence is TGCAGCGTAGCCGTGAGGGGGTCGCTAATTGAGCAGTTCTTC.

This chain uses TRBV25-1 with TRBJ2-7; D not certain. Germline V gene sequence: CDR1 MGHDK, CDR2 SYGVNS. Trimming removed 4 bases at V and 2 bases at J, with 6 bases between. This CDR3 comprises 12 residues. In DNA, the CDR3 is TGTGCCAGCAGTGTACAGCCCTACGAGCAGTACTTC. Its translation: CASSVQPYEQYF.